These 24 T cell receptor beta chains were all obtained from the same sample, sequenced in a study of early T cells in non-severe SARS-CoV-2 infection. TCRdb reprocessed the 5' RACE reads via MiXCR and lists one record per CDR3 protein. The sample holds more than 25,000 distinct CDR3 sequences, about 4.5% seen once. This specimen consisted of whole blood, obtained at baseline. The receptors originated from an adult who was a healthcare worker with PCR-confirmed SARS-CoV-2 infection or an uninfected control (not recorded which).

This clonotype appeared many times. Here the CDR3 reads CASSLRSSGANVLTF. CDR3 coding DNA: TGTGCCAGCAGCTTACGGAGCTCTGGGGCCAACGTCCTGACTTTC. The chain combines TRBV11-2 with TRBJ2-6; D gene unclear. With 2 bases removed from V and 0 bases from J, the gap between germline ends came to 5 bases. Per the germline V gene, CDR1 is SGHAT and CDR2 is FQNNGV. The CDR3 has 15 residues.

This clonotype appeared a few times. The chain recombines TRBV5-4 with TRBJ2-3; D possibly matches TRBD1 or TRBD2 (5 bases each). The germline V and J ends were trimmed by 4 bases and 1 base, with 13 bases remaining between them. The CDR3 totals 15 residues. Per the germline V gene, CDR1 is SGHNT and CDR2 is YYREEE (reference sequence). CDR3 sequence reads: CASSPGGQGTDTQYF. The CDR3 coding sequence is TGTGCCAGCAGCCCTGGGGGTCAGGGCACAGATACGCAGTATTTT.

This clonotype was counted many times. The genes are TRBV7-9 and TRBJ2-3; 8 bases are shared with TRBD2. This CDR3 is built from 18 residues. Trimming at V came to 1 base and at J to 4 bases, leaving 13 bases not matched to a gene. Germline CDR1 is SEHNR and CDR2 is FQNEAQ (reference sequence). CDR3 bases: TGTGCCAGCAGCTTAGGTTCCGGACTAGCCGGAAAGGCAGATACGCAGTATTTT. This encodes CASSLGSGLAGKADTQYF.

This clonotype appeared a few times. The genes are TRBV3-1 and TRBJ2-1; 8 nucleotides agree with TRBD2. The CDR3 spans 16 residues. J was trimmed by 2 bases and V by 0 bases; bases with no gene match: 3. Germline CDR1 is LGHDT and CDR2 is YNNKEL (reference sequence). In nucleotides, the CDR3 is TGTGCCAGCAGCCAAGATCCGGGAGGGCCCTACAATGAGCAGTTCTTC. It encodes CASSQDPGGPYNEQFF.

This clonotype appeared many times. The V gene is TRBV12-3 or TRBV12-4, the J gene TRBJ2-7, with D possibly being TRBD1 (6 bases). This CDR3 spans 11 amino acids. V lost 8 bases and J 2 bases, leaving 7 bases between the germline ends. DNA of the CDR3: TGTGCCAGCGGGACAACCTACGAGCAGTACTTC. Translated: CASGTTYEQYF.

The gene calls are TRBV19 and TRBJ2-7; TRBD2 is a possible D gene (5 bases). V gave up 6 bases and J gave up 6 bases, with 27 bases separating them. The CDR3 totals 17 residues. Germline CDR1 LNHDA, CDR2 SQIVND (reference sequence). For the CDR3, the DNA is TGTGCCAGTAGCCCGATCGGACGAAGCGCGGGCCTTTTCGAGCAGTACTTC. This translates into CASSPIGRSAGLFEQYF. Supplemented by reference TRBV19 and TRBJ2-7, the full variable domain reads DGGITQSPKYLFRKEGQNVTLSCEQNLNHDAMYWYRQDPGQGLRLIYYSQIVNDFQKGDIAEGYSVSREKKESFPLTVTSAQKNPTAFYLCASSPIGRSAGLFEQYFGPGTRLTVT.

This clonotype was counted many times. This chain connects TRBV11-3 to TRBJ2-3, with 8 nucleotides matching TRBD1. Germline assignment: CDR1 SGHNT and CDR2 YENEEA. The J segment lost 7 bases and the V segment lost 1 base, leaving 13 bases of the junction unmatched. This CDR3 has 17 residues. CDR3 sequence: CASSLGLRDRNGNTQYF. The DNA of the CDR3 is TGTGCCAGCAGCTTAGGACTCCGGGACAGGAATGGAAATACGCAGTATTTT.

This clonotype was counted a few times. The junction shows a germline mismatch at one end, possibly a read error. This sequence joins TRBV10-1 and TRBJ2-7, with TRBD1 identical over 9 bases. Germline CDR1 WNHNN, CDR2 SYGVQD (reference sequence). The CDR3 extends over 11 amino acids. CDR3 amino acids: CASRGRGTGSF. In DNA, the CDR3 is TGCGCCAGCAGGGGGAGGGGGACAGGGAGCTTC.

This clonotype was recorded many times. The V and J genes are TRBV6-1 and TRBJ2-7; 8 bases agree with TRBD1. The CDR3 runs to 14 residues. V lost 0 bases and J lost 6; bases outside the gene matches: 4. CDR1 MNHNS and CDR2 SASEGT come from the germline V gene. CDR3 sequence: CASSEASQGGEQYF. DNA of the CDR3: TGTGCCAGCAGTGAAGCTTCACAGGGGGGCGAGCAGTACTTC.

This clonotype was detected many times. The V call is TRBV15, the J call TRBJ2-3; D is ambiguous. Trimming left V 1 base short and J 0 bases short, with 11 bases between. The CDR3 consists of 16 residues. Germline assignment: CDR1 LNHNV and CDR2 YYDKDF (reference sequence). CDR3 DNA: TGTGCCACCAGCAGAGCCGGCGGCATAAGCACAGATACGCAGTATTTT. It is translated as CATSRAGGISTDTQYF.

This clonotype was recorded at least ten times. V gene TRBV30 combines with J gene TRBJ2-1, with TRBD2 matching over 9 bases. Germline CDR1 and CDR2: GTSNPN and SVGIG (reference sequence). J lost 0 bases, V lost 3 bases, and 12 bases had no gene match. This CDR3 region has 18 residues. This CDR3 reads CAWSRYAGGSSSYNEQFF. CDR3 sequence (DNA): TGTGCCTGGAGCCGCTATGCGGGAGGGTCGAGCTCCTACAATGAGCAGTTCTTC.

Many counts were recorded for this clonotype. The V call is TRBV6-1, the J call TRBJ2-7; maybe TRBD2 (6 bases). Germline assignment: CDR1 MNHNS and CDR2 SASEGT. V shed 5 bases and J shed 3 bases, with 32 bases lying between them. The CDR3 has 20 residues. The CDR3 sequence: CASSSLGFGTTSRLVYEQYF. The DNA for the CDR3 is TGTGCCAGCAGTTCCCTGGGTTTTGGGACCACTAGCAGGTTGGTCTACGAGCAGTACTTC.

Ten or more counts support this clonotype. The V call is TRBV5-5, the J call TRBJ2-7, with D hard to call. The CDR3 covers 13 residues. V was cut by 5 bases and J by 2 bases, with 11 bases left in between. The germline gives CDR1 SGHKS, CDR2 YYEKEE (reference sequence). CDR3 amino acids: CASSSGPAYEQYF. The CDR3 nucleotides are TGTGCCAGCAGTTCCGGACCAGCCTACGAGCAGTACTTC.

This clonotype was found many times. The genes are TRBV28 and TRBJ2-5, with a possible D match to TRBD1 (5 bases). Germline CDR1 is MDHEN and CDR2 is SYDVKM. The CDR3 runs to 12 residues. V was shortened by 6 bases and J by 5 bases, with 10 bases between the two germline ends. This CDR3 is CASSSRVETQYF. The CDR3 DNA reads TGTGCCAGCAGCAGCAGGGTTGAGACCCAGTACTTC.

The sample holds many counts of this clonotype. The CDR3 sequence: CATSDSRLAGGVGEQFF. The CDR3 region has the DNA TGTGCCACCAGTGATTCCCGACTAGCGGGAGGGGTCGGTGAGCAGTTCTTC. This rearrangement joins TRBV24-1 to TRBJ2-1; TRBD2 matches 14 bases. V was clipped by 2 bases and J by 9 bases; unmatched bases: 8. CDR3 length: 17 amino acids. The germline V gene encodes CDR1 KGHDR and CDR2 SFDVKD.

In its sample, this clonotype was seen many times. This sequence joins TRBV24-1 and TRBJ2-1; perhaps D is TRBD1 or TRBD2 (5 bases each). V was trimmed by 7 bases and J by 8 bases, leaving 8 bases between them. The CDR3 sequence is 11 residues long. Germline V CDR1 and CDR2: KGHDR, SFDVKD. The chain's CDR3 is CATRRGDEQFF. CDR3 bases: TGTGCCACCAGGAGGGGTGATGAGCAGTTCTTC.

This clonotype showed up many times. The genes are TRBV5-4 and TRBJ2-7; D unresolved. The CDR3 consists of 13 residues. CDR1 is SGHNT, CDR2 YYREEE, per germline (reference sequence). The germline V and J ends were trimmed by 2 bases and 5 bases, with 11 bases remaining between them. CDR3 sequence (DNA): TGTGCCAGCAGCTTATCGGCTATTGACGAGCAGTACTTC. It encodes CASSLSAIDEQYF.

The V gene is TRBV28, the J gene TRBJ2-7; D possibly corresponds to TRBD1 (6 bases). This CDR3 contains 15 residues. Trimming shortened V by 4 bases and J by 5 bases, and 18 bases separated the two germline ends. CDR1 and CDR2 from the germline V gene are MDHEN and SYDVKM. In DNA, the CDR3 is TGTGCCAGCAGTTCCCCCGTGGGGGCTGTACACGAGCAGTACTTC. Translation: CASSSPVGAVHEQYF.

This clonotype has a count of ten or more. The chain has TRBV11-2 and TRBJ2-2; 8 nucleotides match TRBD1. The CDR3 covers 14 residues. In germline, CDR1 is SGHAT, CDR2 FQNNGV. V gave up 2 bases and J gave up 4 bases; unmatched junction bases: 0. For the CDR3, the DNA is TGTGCCAGCAGCTTACAGGGGGCCACCGGGGAGCTGTTTTTT. It yields the protein CASSLQGATGELFF.

In its sample, this clonotype was seen many times. This chain joins TRBV24-1 and TRBJ2-5; D gene uncertain. The CDR3 contains 13 residues. CDR1 and CDR2 from the germline V gene are KGHDR and SFDVKD. With 2 bases removed from V and 4 bases from J, the gap between germline ends came to 7 bases. CDR3 region: CATSDYGVETQYF. The CDR3 DNA is TGTGCCACCAGTGATTATGGGGTAGAGACCCAGTACTTC.

This clonotype was seen a few times. The CDR3 DNA reads TGTGCCAGCAGCTATGGACAGTATACCTACGAGCAGTACTTC. It specifies CASSYGQYTYEQYF. V and J are TRBV7-9 and TRBJ2-7; D possibly corresponds to TRBD1 (6 bases). CDR3 length equals 14 residues. V lost 4 bases, J lost 2 bases, and 12 bases lay in between. Looked up from germline, CDR1 is SEHNR and CDR2 is FQNEAQ (reference sequence).

This clonotype was picked up many times. This rearrangement joins TRBV7-9 to TRBJ2-2; TRBD1 is a possible D gene (6 bases). The V end was cut by 5 bases, the J end by 0 bases, with 10 bases between. The CDR3 covers 15 residues. CDR1 and CDR2 (germline): SEHNR, FQNEAQ (reference sequence). CDR3 region: CASSLQGANTGELFF. As DNA, the CDR3 is TGTGCCAGCAGCCTACAGGGAGCGAACACCGGGGAGCTGTTTTTT.

Ten or more counts support this clonotype. The V and J genes are TRBV5-4 and TRBJ2-3, with 8 bases that match TRBD2. This CDR3 comprises 14 residues. J lost 4 bases, V lost 4 bases, and 5 bases had no gene match. Germline V gene lookup returns CDR1 SGHNT and CDR2 YYREEE (reference sequence). In nucleotides, the CDR3 is TGTGCCAGCAGCCCTACTAGCGGCGCAGATACGCAGTATTTT. Translated, it gives CASSPTSGADTQYF.

This clonotype was picked up many times. The chain joins TRBV18 to TRBJ1-5, with D maybe TRBD1 (6 bases). This CDR3 region has 16 residues. The germline CDR1 and CDR2 sequences are KGHSH and LQKENI. Trimming shortened V by 3 bases and J by 0 bases, and 12 bases separated the two germline ends. CDR3 sequence: CASSPGAASSNQPQHF. The CDR3 nucleotides read TGTGCCAGCTCACCGGGGGCAGCTTCTAGCAATCAGCCCCAGCATTTT.